There are many counts of the clone carrying this T cell receptor beta chain. Uncontrolled infections, pregnancy, lactation or other autoimmune diseases led to patient exclusion. This sample stems from a study of Graves' ophthalmopathy and Graves' hyperthyroidism. The study amplified TCR beta CDR3 regions using RNA transcripts. The authors performed first-round RT-PCR with HTBI primers and then a second-round multiplex PCR. TCRdb redid the calling of the multiplex PCR reads with MiXCR, one entry per CDR3 protein. The table lists a few hundred thousand distinct CDR3 sequences, approximately 16% of them singletons, with roughly 1.5% in the top ten. Germline CDR1 and CDR2: SGHAT and FQNNGV. Trimming removed 3 bases from V and 0 bases from J; junction bases left unmatched: 9. The CDR3 is made up of 17 amino acids.

This TCR was sampled from a young woman with Graves' ophthalmopathy. Sequenced: peripheral blood. The chain uses TRBV11-2 and TRBJ2-7; TRBD2 matches at 9 bases. The CDR3 region has the DNA TGTGCCAGCAGCTTCCAGGGCCTAGCGGGGCGCTCCTACGAGCAGTACTTC. It is translated as CASSFQGLAGRSYEQYF.